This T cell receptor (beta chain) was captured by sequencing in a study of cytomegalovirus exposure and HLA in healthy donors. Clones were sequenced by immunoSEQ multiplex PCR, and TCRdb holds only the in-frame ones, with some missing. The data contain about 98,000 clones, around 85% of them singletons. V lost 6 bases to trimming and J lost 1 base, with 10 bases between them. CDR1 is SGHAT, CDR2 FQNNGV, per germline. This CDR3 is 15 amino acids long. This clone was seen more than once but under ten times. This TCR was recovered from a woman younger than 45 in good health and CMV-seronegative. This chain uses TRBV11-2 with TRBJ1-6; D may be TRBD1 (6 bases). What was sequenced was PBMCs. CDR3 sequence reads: CASRVTGSYNSPLHF. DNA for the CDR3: TGTGCCAGCAGAGTGACAGGATCCTATAATTCACCCCTCCACTTT.